Listed below are T cell receptor beta chains from one sample, sequenced in a study of shared T cell receptors in the human thymus. Generated by immunoSEQ multiplex PCR, the TCRdb table keeps only in-frame clones and is missing some. In the table there are over 60,000 clones, around 96% of which are singletons. The specimen sequenced was thymocytes. Source of these receptors: a human donor. Both conserved end residues are part of each CDR3. D genes are given only for firm matches. Clone sizes are given selectively: once, few, many, or a class where the clone is expanded.

abundance	v_gene	d_gene	j_gene	CDR3nt	CDR3aa
once	TRBV2	NA	TRBJ2-7	TGTGCCAGCGATTACAGCTACGAGCAGTACTTC	CASDYSYEQYF
NA	TRBV7-2	NA	TRBJ1-1	TGTGCCAGCAGCTTACGGGGCTTGGGTTTTGGCACTGAAGCTTTCTTT	CASSLRGLGFGTEAFF
NA	TRBV11-2	NA	TRBJ2-7	TGTGCCAGCAGCTTCCCACACAGCTCCTACGAGCAGTACTTC	CASSFPHSSYEQYF
NA	TRBV2	NA	TRBJ2-5	TGTGCCAGCACTCGGAAGGGCTGTGAGACCCAGTACTTC	CASTRKGCETQYF
NA	TRBV28	NA	TRBJ1-1	TGTGCCAGCAGTTCACAGGGGAACACTGAAGCTTTCTTT	CASSSQGNTEAFF
once	TRBV5-1	TRBD1	TRBJ2-3	TGCGCCAGCAGCCAAACCCGGGGACAGGGTCCCACAGATACGCAGTATTTT	CASSQTRGQGPTDTQYF
NA	TRBV27	NA	TRBJ2-1	TGTGCCAGCAGAGGGGGGGGGAGCTCCTACAATGAGCAGTTCTTC	CASRGGGSSYNEQFF
once	TRBV19	NA	TRBJ1-3	TGTGCCAGTAGTTCCCCCTGGGGAAACACCATATATTTT	CASSSPWGNTIYF
NA	TRBV4-3	NA	TRBJ2-7	TGCGCCAGCAGCCCCAGGTGGGGGCCCCGGACGGATCGTATAGAGCAGTACTTC	CASSPRWGPRTDRIEQYF
NA	TRBV19	NA	TRBJ1-6	TGTGCCAGTAGGAGCGGAGGGAATTCACCCCTCCACTTT	CASRSGGNSPLHF
NA	TRBV27	TRBD1	TRBJ1-1	TGTGCCAGCAGTTCTCGCCTCAGGGGGACTGAAGCTTTCTTT	CASSSRLRGTEAFF
NA	TRBV7-9	NA	TRBJ1-4	TGTGCCAGCAACCCCGGGAGTGAAAAACTGTTTTTT	CASNPGSEKLFF
once	TRBV19	TRBD2	TRBJ2-1	TGTGCCAGTAGTACGAGGACTAGGCAGAATGAGCAGTTCTTC	CASSTRTRQNEQFF
NA	TRBV4-2	NA	TRBJ1-1	TGTGCCAGCAGCCAAGATGGGGGTTCAGCTGAAGCTTTCTTT	CASSQDGGSAEAFF
NA	TRBV18	NA	TRBJ1-1	TGTGCCAGCTCACCACCGGGTCGGGGGGCGGTGGAGAACACTGAAGCTTTCTTT	CASSPPGRGAVENTEAFF
NA	TRBV11-3	NA	TRBJ1-6	TGTGCCAGCAGGAGCACAGGGAGGGCCCTAAGCTCCTATAATTCACCCCTCCACTTT	CASRSTGRALSSYNSPLHF
once	TRBV6-1	NA	TRBJ1-4	TGTGCCAGCAGCCCACACCATACTAATGAAAAACTGTTTTTT	CASSPHHTNEKLFF
NA	TRBV4-3	TRBD1	TRBJ1-6	TGCGCCAGCAGCCAAGAAGGAATCAGGGGGCTTGAGGATAATTCACCCCTCCACTTT	CASSQEGIRGLEDNSPLHF
once	TRBV7-2	NA	TRBJ1-6	TGTGCCAGCAGCTTAGCGCTTCCTGTAGGGAGCTCCTATAATTCACCCCTCCACTTT	CASSLALPVGSSYNSPLHF
NA	TRBV19	NA	TRBJ1-6	TGTGCCAGTAGTACTCCACGAGAATGGTCCTATAATTCACCCCTCCACTTT	CASSTPREWSYNSPLHF
NA	TRBV9	TRBD2	TRBJ2-5	TGTGCCAGCAGCCCGGGACTAGCGGGGGGGCGAGAGACCCAGTACTTC	CASSPGLAGGRETQYF
NA	TRBV25-1	NA	TRBJ1-1	TGTGCCAGCATACCCACGTACCGGGGGGCGAACACTGAAGCTTTCTTT	CASIPTYRGANTEAFF
once	TRBV25-1	TRBD1	TRBJ1-2	TGTGCCAGCAGTGAATCAAGGGGGCCATTTTCCAACTATGGCTACACCTTC	CASSESRGPFSNYGYTF
NA	TRBV14	NA	TRBJ2-5	TGTGCCAGCAGCCAAGGTCTGGAGACCCAGTACTTC	CASSQGLETQYF
NA	TRBV7-9	NA	TRBJ1-1	TGTGCCAGCAGCTTTCGCCTGCTGCAGGAACGGGGGGGAAACACTGAAGCTTTCTTT	CASSFRLLQERGGNTEAFF
NA	TRBV4-1	NA	TRBJ1-1	TGCGCCAGCAGCCCGCAGGGGAACACTGAAGCTTTCTTT	CASSPQGNTEAFF
NA	TRBV5-4	TRBD1	TRBJ1-4	TGTGCCAGCAGCTTGAACAGGGGGCGAAAGGGTAATGAAAAACTGTTTTTT	CASSLNRGRKGNEKLFF
NA	TRBV7-8	NA	TRBJ1-2	TGTGCCAGCAGCTTAGGAGGGGATGGCTACACCTTC	CASSLGGDGYTF
once	TRBV4-3	TRBD1	TRBJ1-3	TGCGCCAGCAGCCAAGTGGGGGACAGATCTGGAAACACCATATATTTT	CASSQVGDRSGNTIYF
NA	TRBV4-3	NA	TRBJ1-1	TGCGCCAGCAGCCAATTGGTTTCCCGGGCCAACACTGAAGCTTTCTTT	CASSQLVSRANTEAFF
NA	TRBV21-1	NA	TRBJ2-1	TGTGCCAGCACCCGAGAGGGGGCAGGTGAGCAGTTCTTC	CASTREGAGEQFF
NA	TRBV7-2	NA	TRBJ2-7	TGTGCCAGCAGCCAAAACCGGCCGAAATACTACGAGCAGTACTTC	CASSQNRPKYYEQYF
NA	TRBV6-1	NA	TRBJ1-6	TGTGCCAGCAGCCCCGACATTTCGAATTCACCCCTCCACTTT	CASSPDISNSPLHF